The TCR beta chain under discussion was sequenced for a study of long-term antiretroviral therapy in people with HIV. Whole-study results and caveats: Post-ART samples showed increased diversity that remained below transplant donor control levels.

Germline CDR1 reads SQVTM; CDR2 reads ANQGSEA. V lost 4 bases and J 8 bases, leaving 9 bases between the germline ends. The CDR3 extends over 11 amino acids. Of note for this clone: Its target is not known.

They ran version v3.0 of the immunoSEQ assay at survey level. Repertoires were generated with immunoSEQ multiplex PCR, while TCRdb's copy carries only in-frame clones and drops some. This table has around 30,000 clones, approximately 85% appearing once. The sample in question was unsorted PBMCs, obtained 3 years after starting antiretroviral therapy. The sequence derives from a man in his forties or fifties with HIV. This sequence joins TRBV29-1 and TRBJ2-1; no clear D gene. The DNA for the CDR3 is TGCAGCGTTGGCCCCTCGGATGAGCAGTTCTTC. The encoded protein is CSVGPSDEQFF.